This T cell receptor (beta chain) is from a study of T cell repertoires and HLA-DP antigens. Study-wide background: Average DNA input: approximately 220 ng for CD137+CD4+ sorts, 1,200 ng pre-culture. Overall study results and limits: No separate analysis of naive versus memory CD4+ cells was done. Pre-culture clonality, about 0.042, was far below sorted CD137+ clonality of around 0.37.

Deep-resolution sequencing targeted approximately 200,000 T cell genomes in pre-culture CD4+ samples. Sequencing was performed with immunoSEQ multiplex PCR; in TCRdb, only in-frame clones are kept and a portion is missing. Of roughly 73,000 clones in the sample, 80% were seen once. V lost 4 bases, J lost 7 bases, and 17 bases lay in between. The CDR3 covers 15 residues. Germline CDR1 KGHSH, CDR2 LQKENI. In regard to this clone: Antigen unknown.

The source of this sequence is a man between 60 and 75 years old in good health and CMV-seronegative. Sequencing was carried out using CD4+ T cells from PBMCs. The rearrangement joins TRBV18 to TRBJ2-1; a weak D match, TRBD2 (7 bases). The chain's CDR3 is CASSHSRGARNEQFF. The CDR3 nucleotides are TGTGCCAGCTCACATAGCCGGGGGGCGAGGAATGAGCAGTTCTTC.